Many counts were recorded for the clone carrying this T cell receptor beta chain. Its antigen is still unknown. This sample stems from a study of glioma-infiltrating T cells. General study results and limits: Above-expected tissue-blood divergence occurred in all gliomas, most in low-grade ones.

Using RNA template, CDR3s of TCR alpha and beta were amplified with iRepertoire arm-PCR. TCRdb ran MiXCR on the multiplex PCR reads and lists one entry per CDR3 protein. In the table there are about 180,000 distinct CDR3 sequences, around 40% of which are singletons. V lost 7 bases and J lost 0, with 13 bases in between. The CDR3 runs 15 residues. Germline V gene lookup returns CDR1 MDHEN and CDR2 SYDVKM. The sequenced sample was glioma tissue, nonneoplastic brain tissue, or PBMCs (not recorded which). The chain has TRBV28 and TRBJ1-3, with D hard to call. The sequence came from a human donor with low-grade glioma or glioblastoma, undergoing nonglioma brain surgery, or in good health (not recorded which). The DNA of the CDR3 is TGTGCCAGCATCAGACGCTCATCCTCTGGAAACACCATATATTTT. Translation: CASIRRSSSGNTIYF.